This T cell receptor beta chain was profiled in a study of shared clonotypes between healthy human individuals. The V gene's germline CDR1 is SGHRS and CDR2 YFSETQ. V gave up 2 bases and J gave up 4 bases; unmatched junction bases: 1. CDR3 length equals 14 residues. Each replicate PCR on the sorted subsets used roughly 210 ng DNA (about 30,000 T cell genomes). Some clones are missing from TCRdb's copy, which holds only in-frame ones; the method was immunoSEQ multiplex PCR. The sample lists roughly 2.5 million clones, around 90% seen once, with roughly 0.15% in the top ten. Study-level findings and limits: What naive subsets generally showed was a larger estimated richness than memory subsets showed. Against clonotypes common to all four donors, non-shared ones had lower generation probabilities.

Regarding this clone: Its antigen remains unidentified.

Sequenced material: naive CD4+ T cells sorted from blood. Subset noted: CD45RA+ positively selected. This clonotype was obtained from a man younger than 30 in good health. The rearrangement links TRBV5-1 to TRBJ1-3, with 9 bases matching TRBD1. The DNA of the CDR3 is TGCGCCAGCAGCTTCGGACAGGGGGGAAACACCATATATTTT. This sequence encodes CASSFGQGGNTIYF.